This TCR beta chain was captured by sequencing in a study of blood T cell repertoires in COVID-19. On the study more broadly: The origin of the acute and convalescent COVID-19 samples was the United States, Italy and Spain. T cells, B-cell-depleted T cells, or PBMCs provided the cDNA or gDNA that served as material.

Patients from Seattle were sampled longitudinally, starting during active infection. In the authors' methods: Reference gene primer amplification gave estimated nucleated cell counts. Profiled with immunoSEQ multiplex PCR; TCRdb holds only in-frame clones, not every one. Clone size and the V and J calls come from that table; the DNA yielded D and trimming. The sample contains 200,000 to 250,000 clones, almost 85% of which appear only once. The specimen was peripheral blood. The receptor was derived from a woman between 70 and 85 years old with COVID-19, enrolled during active disease.

CDR3 in amino acids: CASSPRGDHQRETQYF. The CDR3 DNA reads as TGTGCCAGCAGTCCAAGAGGAGACCACCAGAGAGAGACCCAGTACTTC. The rearrangement links TRBV7-3 to TRBJ2-5, with unresolved D. V lost 6 bases and J 4 bases, leaving 21 bases between the germline ends. Per germline, CDR1 SGHTA and CDR2 FQGTGA. The CDR3 is 16 residues long.